This T cell receptor (beta chain) was observed in a study of cytomegalovirus exposure and HLA in healthy donors. The PCR was carried out with 60 Vbeta primers and 13 Jbeta primers. The protocol was immunoSEQ multiplex PCR, while the TCRdb copy is restricted to in-frame clones and leaves out a portion. This table holds about 130,000 clones, roughly four fifths found once. Per the germline V gene, CDR1 is SGHDT and CDR2 is YYEEEE. V was cut by 0 bases and J by 0 bases, with 9 bases left in between. This CDR3 has 16 amino acids. The sequence was collected from a woman between 50 and 59 years old in good health and CMV-seropositive. The V and J genes are TRBV5-6 and TRBJ2-2, with D possibly being TRBD1 (6 bases). The sample was PBMCs. The CDR3 reads CASSLDWTANTGELFF. The DNA for the CDR3 is TGTGCCAGCAGCTTGGACTGGACAGCGAACACCGGGGAGCTGTTTTTT.